Below, 21 T cell receptor beta chains from the same sample are listed, as sequenced in a study of blood T cell repertoires in COVID-19. Data came from immunoSEQ multiplex PCR; TCRdb stores just in-frame clones and leaves some out. The table records tens of thousands of clones, roughly 84% of them present only once. Sample: peripheral blood. These receptors came from a human donor in a cohort sampled during active COVID-19.

The chain is built from TRBV9 and TRBJ2-1; 8 positions match TRBD2. CDR3 length: 16 amino acids. Looked up from germline, CDR1 is SGDLS and CDR2 is YYNGEE. The junction had 4 bases not matched to a gene; V was cut back by 0 bases and J by 2 bases. The chain's CDR3 is CASSVEPGGAYNEQFF. CDR3 nucleotide sequence: TGTGCCAGCAGCGTAGAGCCCGGGGGGGCCTACAATGAGCAGTTCTTC.

The count of this clone is one. The J gene is TRBJ1-1, the V gene TRBV5-6; the match to TRBD1 covers 8 bases. This CDR3 has 16 residues. Germline V lookup: CDR1 SGHDT, CDR2 YYEEEE. V shed 0 bases, J shed 4 bases, and the junction held 8 bases outside the gene matches. The CDR3 sequence is CASSLGQGLGSTEAFF. The CDR3 DNA is TGTGCCAGCAGCTTGGGACAGGGGCTTGGGAGCACTGAAGCTTTCTTT.

The V and J genes are TRBV10-2 and TRBJ2-3; possibly TRBD2 for D (7 bases). Germline values: CDR1 WSHSY, CDR2 SAAADI. The CDR3 has 15 residues. V gave up 6 bases and J gave up 5 bases, with 18 bases separating them. In nucleotides, the CDR3 is TGCGCCAGCAGCAGACTAGGGGGAGGGGTAGATACGCAGTATTTT. Translating it yields CASSRLGGGVDTQYF.

This chain links TRBV18 with TRBJ2-5; D might be TRBD2 (5 bases). The CDR3 is made up of 16 amino acids. The V gene's germline CDR1 is KGHSH and CDR2 LQKENI. Trimming removed 3 bases from V and 3 bases from J, with 17 bases in between. The CDR3 sequence is CASSPLRSSGEETQYF. For the CDR3, the DNA is TGTGCCAGCTCACCCCTTCGATCCTCCGGGGAAGAGACCCAGTACTTC. Looking up the rest from reference TRBV18 and TRBJ2-5 gives the full variable domain: NAGVMQNPRHLVRRRGQEARLRCSPMKGHSHVYWYRQLPEEGLKFMVYLQKENIIDESGMPKERFSAEFPKEGPSILRIQQVVRGDSAAYFCASSPLRSSGEETQYFGPGTRLLVL.

The chain uses TRBV7-9 and TRBJ1-1, with D perhaps TRBD1 (6 bases). V lost 5 bases to trimming and J lost 0 bases, with 10 bases between them. This CDR3 is 14 amino acids long. Germline V gene data show CDR1 as SEHNR and CDR2 as FQNEAQ (reference sequence). The CDR3 region has the DNA TGTGCCAGCAGCGTAAGACAGGTGAACACTGAAGCTTTCTTT. It translates to CASSVRQVNTEAFF.

J is TRBJ1-3 and V is TRBV3-1 (or the pseudogene TRBV3-2); D is unclear. The V end lost 0 bases, the J end lost 4 bases, and 10 bases lay between the germline ends. CDR1 and CDR2 from the germline V gene are LGHDT and YNNKEL (reference sequence). The CDR3 is 15 amino acids. The CDR3: CASSQEAVAGNTIYF. In DNA form, the CDR3 reads TGTGCCAGCAGCCAAGAAGCCGTAGCCGGAAACACCATATATTTT.

The rearrangement joins TRBV28 to TRBJ1-2; D is unresolved. The CDR3 sequence is 11 residues long. Germline assignment: CDR1 MDHEN and CDR2 SYDVKM. The V and J ends lost 3 bases and 6 bases respectively, with 5 bases between them. CDR3 loop: CASSFRDGYTF. The DNA for the CDR3 is TGTGCCAGCAGTTTCCGGGATGGCTACACCTTC.

V gene TRBV5-1 combines with J gene TRBJ2-7; possibly TRBD1 for D (5 bases). The CDR3 has 14 residues. Germline-derived CDR1 and CDR2 are SGHRS and YFSETQ. The germline V and J ends were trimmed by 6 bases and 4 bases, with 17 bases remaining between them. The CDR3 spells CASTFRTLEYEQYF. The CDR3 nucleotides read TGCGCCAGCACCTTCAGGACATTGGAGTACGAGCAGTACTTC.

The gene calls are TRBV5-1 and TRBJ2-2, with 12 positions matching TRBD1. Germline values: CDR1 SGHRS, CDR2 YFSETQ. The CDR3 is 16 residues long. V shed 2 bases and J 3 bases; nucleotides not matched to a gene: 2. The CDR3 here is CASSLGTGGYTGELFF. For the CDR3, the DNA is TGCGCCAGCAGCTTAGGGACAGGGGGCTACACCGGGGAGCTGTTTTTT.

This clone was seen only a few times. The CDR3 DNA follows: TGCAGCGTTGAAGGCAGGGGGGCTTCCTACGAGCAGTACTTC. This codes for CSVEGRGASYEQYF. The chain is built from TRBV29-1 and TRBJ2-7; possibly TRBD1 for D (7 bases). V dropped 1 base and J dropped 1 base, with 11 bases sitting between them. The CDR3 is 14 residues long. Germline loops: CDR1 SQVTM, CDR2 ANQGSEA.

V and J are TRBV5-1 and TRBJ1-1; no definite D call. Germline V gene sequence: CDR1 SGHRS, CDR2 YFSETQ. The CDR3 consists of 13 residues. Trimming cost V 4 bases and J 0 bases, with 7 bases left between them. CDR3 bases: TGCGCCAGCAGCCCCAGGATGAACACTGAAGCTTTCTTT. Translation: CASSPRMNTEAFF.

V is TRBV28 and J is TRBJ1-2; D is unresolved. Trimming removed 5 bases at V and 4 bases at J, with 20 bases between. This CDR3 contains 16 residues. The germline CDR1 and CDR2 sequences are MDHEN and SYDVKM. The CDR3 protein is CASSRPGLTRAYGYTF. In nucleotides, the CDR3 is TGTGCCAGCAGTCGCCCTGGGCTCACGAGGGCCTATGGCTACACCTTC.

The chain has TRBV7-8 and TRBJ2-7, with 8 bases fitting TRBD1. V shed 7 bases, J shed 7 bases, and the junction held 24 bases outside the gene matches. The V gene's germline CDR1 is SGHVS and CDR2 FQNEAQ. The CDR3 length is 18 residues. CDR3 region: CASMFPETTGTGGLEQYF. The CDR3 region has the DNA TGTGCCAGCATGTTCCCTGAAACAACCGGGACAGGAGGTTTGGAGCAGTACTTC.

The chain combines TRBV4-3 with TRBJ2-2; TRBD1 matches 8 bases. With 4 bases clipped from V and 4 bases from J, the junction kept 11 bases outside the gene matches. This CDR3 has 17 residues. CDR1 and CDR2 from the germline V gene are LGHNA and YSLEER. The DNA of the CDR3 is TGCGCCAGCAGCCCATCGAAGACAGGGGCGGGCACCGGGGAGCTGTTTTTT. Its protein is CASSPSKTGAGTGELFF.

This rearrangement joins TRBV4-1 to TRBJ1-5, with 9 positions matching TRBD1. The CDR3 contains 16 residues. Losses at the gene ends were 4 bases for V and 3 bases for J; bases not matched to a gene: 7. Germline V gene sequence: CDR1 MGHRA, CDR2 YSYEKL. CDR3: CASSRTGERDNQPQHF. DNA for the CDR3: TGCGCCAGCAGCCGGACAGGGGAGAGGGACAATCAGCCCCAGCATTTT.

This sequence joins TRBV29-1 and TRBJ1-2; 10 nucleotides match TRBD1. CDR3 length: 14 residues. Germline V lookup: CDR1 SQVTM, CDR2 ANQGSEA. V shed 5 bases and J 8 bases; nucleotides not matched to a gene: 11. The CDR3 coding sequence is TGCAGCGTTCTCCGGGACAGGGGAATTGAGGGCTACACCTTC. Its translation: CSVLRDRGIEGYTF.

The V and J genes are TRBV9 and TRBJ1-2, with D perhaps matching TRBD1 (6 bases). Trimming shortened V by 4 bases and J by 4 bases, and 14 bases separated the two germline ends. The CDR3 totals 14 residues. Germline V CDR1 and CDR2: SGDLS, YYNGEE. The CDR3 DNA reads as TGTGCCAGCAGCCCGAATATGGACAGCTATGGCTACACCTTC. It encodes CASSPNMDSYGYTF.

This chain links TRBV15 with TRBJ1-3; no clear D gene. The V and J ends lost 0 bases and 1 base respectively, with 7 bases between them. CDR1 is LNHNV, CDR2 YYDKDF, per germline (reference sequence). The CDR3 extends over 15 amino acids. CDR3 in amino acids: CATSRDHLSGNTIYF. The CDR3 DNA is TGTGCCACCAGCAGAGACCACCTATCTGGAAACACCATATATTTT.

This clone was found once. The J gene is TRBJ2-5, the V gene TRBV11-2, with D perhaps TRBD2 (6 bases). The CDR3 consists of 15 residues. V lost 1 base, J lost 2 bases, and 11 bases lay in between. Germline loops: CDR1 SGHAT, CDR2 FQNNGV. The CDR3 sequence: CASSLVFGGQETQYF. DNA for the CDR3: TGTGCCAGCAGCTTAGTTTTTGGGGGGCAAGAGACCCAGTACTTC.

This clone was detected a few times. The rearrangement joins TRBV3-1 (or the pseudogene TRBV3-2) to TRBJ2-7, with 13 bases that match TRBD2. J lost 0 bases, V lost 4 bases, and 9 bases had no gene match. This CDR3 contains 18 residues. CDR1 and CDR2 (germline): LGHDT, YNNKEL (reference sequence). CDR3 region: CASSPGLAGAPSSYEQYF. CDR3 DNA sequence: TGTGCCAGCAGCCCCGGACTAGCGGGGGCCCCCAGCTCCTACGAGCAGTACTTC.

This chain joins TRBV28 and TRBJ2-4, with D tentatively TRBD2 (6 bases). CDR3 length equals 14 residues. CDR1 and CDR2 (germline): MDHEN, SYDVKM. Trimming took 6 bases from V and 0 from J, leaving 9 bases between them. CDR3 in DNA: TGTGCCAGCAGGGGAGCGGGAGCCAAAAACATTCAGTACTTC. Translation: CASRGAGAKNIQYF.